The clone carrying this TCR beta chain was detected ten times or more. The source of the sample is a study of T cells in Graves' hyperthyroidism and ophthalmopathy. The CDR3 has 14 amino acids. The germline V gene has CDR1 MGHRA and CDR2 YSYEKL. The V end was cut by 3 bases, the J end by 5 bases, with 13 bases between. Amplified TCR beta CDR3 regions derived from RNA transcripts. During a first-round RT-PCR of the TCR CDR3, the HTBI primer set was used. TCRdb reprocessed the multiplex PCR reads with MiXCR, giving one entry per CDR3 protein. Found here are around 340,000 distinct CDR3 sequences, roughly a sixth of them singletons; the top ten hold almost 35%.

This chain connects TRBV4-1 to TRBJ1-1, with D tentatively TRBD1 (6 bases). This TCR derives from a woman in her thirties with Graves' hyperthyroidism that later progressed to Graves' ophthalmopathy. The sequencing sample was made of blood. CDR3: CASSQGTSGTEAFF. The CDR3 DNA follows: TGCGCCAGCAGCCAGGGGACATCAGGAACTGAAGCTTTCTTT.